The TCR beta chain under discussion was sequenced for a study of shared clonotypes between healthy human individuals. Libraries were prepared by immunoSEQ multiplex PCR; TCRdb keeps only in-frame clonotypes and omits some of them. Of about 2.2 million clones in the sample, approximately 92% were seen once. Study findings and constraints: Across subsets, estimated richness was generally greater for naive than for memory populations. Only a few donors were included, so the genetic and exposure-history diversity represented was limited.

Trimming shortened V by 3 bases and J by 2 bases, and 8 bases separated the two germline ends. Looked up from germline, CDR1 is WNHNN and CDR2 is SYGVQD (reference sequence). The CDR3 runs to 13 residues. In the case of this clone: The antigen is not known.

Naive CD8 isolation took CD45RO-negative cells positively selected for CCR7 and excluded terminally differentiated effector memory CD45RA+ cells. This sequence originates from a man between 18 and 29 years old in good health. Some clones in this sample may be carry-over from other donors' samples. The J gene is TRBJ2-7, the V gene TRBV10-1; TRBD1 might be the D (6 bases). The sequencing sample was made of naive CD8+ T cells from PBMCs. CDR3 bases: TGCGCCAGCAGTGACGACAGGACCTACGAGCAGTACTTC. This codes for CASSDDRTYEQYF.